A single sample gave rise to the 4 T cell receptor beta chains below, sequenced in a study of PD-1 blockade in classical Hodgkin lymphoma. This table comes from immunoSEQ multiplex PCR, and its TCRdb copy is limited to in-frame clones, with some not included. Among 20,000 to 25,000 clones, 80% to 85% were seen once, and the ten largest hold roughly a fifth. All patients experienced relapse after autologous stem cell transplantation, and brentuximab vedotin exposure was variable. The source was peripheral blood mononuclear cells (PBMCs), collected before the second cycle of nivolumab. These receptor sequences come from a human donor with classical Hodgkin lymphoma.

This chain connects TRBV4-1 to TRBJ2-1; 7 positions match TRBD1. V was pared by 2 bases and J by 3 bases, with 4 bases of the junction left unmatched. CDR3 size: 15 residues. Germline CDR1 is MGHRA and CDR2 is YSYEKL. The CDR3 loop is CASSQSTGVYNEQFF. The CDR3 coding sequence is TGCGCCAGCAGCCAATCAACAGGGGTCTACAATGAGCAGTTCTTC.

CDR3 DNA: TGCAGCGTTGAAATCTCCAGTAGGGAGACCCAGTACTTC. Translation gives CSVEISSRETQYF. The chain carries TRBV29-1 and TRBJ2-5; D remains ambiguous. Per germline, CDR1 SQVTM and CDR2 ANQGSEA. This CDR3 has 13 amino acids. V was clipped by 2 bases and J by 5 bases, with 12 bases between them.

This chain joins TRBV7-2 and TRBJ2-1; D call uncertain. Germline V lookup: CDR1 SGHTA, CDR2 FQGNSA. V lost 2 bases to trimming and J lost 7 bases, with 21 bases between them. The CDR3 is made up of 17 amino acids. CDR3 nucleotides: TGTGCCAGCAGCTTACTTCCCGGCGCTCAGTACAGTAATGAGCAGTTCTTC. Amino acids: CASSLLPGAQYSNEQFF.

The V gene is TRBV2, the J gene TRBJ2-7; 11 bases match TRBD2. There are 16 residues in the CDR3. V lost 6 bases, J lost 5 bases, and 12 bases stayed unmatched. Germline assignment: CDR1 SNHLY and CDR2 FYNNEI. The CDR3 loop is CASRKKLAGGGDEQYF. The CDR3 DNA sequence: TGTGCCAGCAGGAAAAAGTTAGCGGGAGGGGGAGACGAGCAGTACTTC.